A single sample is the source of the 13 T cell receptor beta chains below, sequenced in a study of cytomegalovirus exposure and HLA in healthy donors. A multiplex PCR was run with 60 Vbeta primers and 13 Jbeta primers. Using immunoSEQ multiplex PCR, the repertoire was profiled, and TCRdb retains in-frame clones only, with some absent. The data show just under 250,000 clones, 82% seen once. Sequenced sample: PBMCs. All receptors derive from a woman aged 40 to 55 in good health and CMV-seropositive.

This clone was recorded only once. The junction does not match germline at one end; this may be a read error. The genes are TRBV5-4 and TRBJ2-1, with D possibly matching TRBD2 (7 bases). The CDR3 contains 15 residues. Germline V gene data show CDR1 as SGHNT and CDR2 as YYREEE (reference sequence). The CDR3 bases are TGTGCCAGCAGCCGAGGGGGGGCGGATTACAATGGGCAGTTCTTC. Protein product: CASSRGGADYNGQFF.

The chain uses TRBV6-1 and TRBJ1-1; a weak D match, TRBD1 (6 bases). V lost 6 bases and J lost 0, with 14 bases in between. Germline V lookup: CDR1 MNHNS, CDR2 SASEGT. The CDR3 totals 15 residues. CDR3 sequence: CASRGPTGMNTEAFF. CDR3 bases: TGTGCCAGCAGAGGGCCGACAGGAATGAACACTGAAGCTTTCTTT.

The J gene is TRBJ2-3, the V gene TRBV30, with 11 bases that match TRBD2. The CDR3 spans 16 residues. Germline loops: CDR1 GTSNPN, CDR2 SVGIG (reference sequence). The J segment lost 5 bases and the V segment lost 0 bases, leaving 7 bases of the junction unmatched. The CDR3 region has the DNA TGTGCCTGGAGTGTTCCGACTAGCGGGGCTGGAGATACGCAGTATTTT. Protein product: CAWSVPTSGAGDTQYF.

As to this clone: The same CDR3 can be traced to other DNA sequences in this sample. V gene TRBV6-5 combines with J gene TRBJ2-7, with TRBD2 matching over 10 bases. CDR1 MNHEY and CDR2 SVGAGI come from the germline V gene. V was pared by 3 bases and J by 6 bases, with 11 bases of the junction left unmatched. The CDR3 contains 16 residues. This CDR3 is CASSYRLAGERSEQYF. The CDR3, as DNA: TGTGCCAGCAGTTATAGGCTAGCGGGAGAAAGATCCGAGCAGTACTTC.

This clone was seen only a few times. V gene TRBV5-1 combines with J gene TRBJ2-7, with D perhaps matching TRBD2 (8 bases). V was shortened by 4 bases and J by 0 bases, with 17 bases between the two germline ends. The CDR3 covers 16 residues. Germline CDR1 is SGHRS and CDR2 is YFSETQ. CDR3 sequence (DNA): TGCGCCAGCAGCCAGCCCAGGGGGACTAGCTCCTACGAGCAGTACTTC. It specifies CASSQPRGTSSYEQYF.

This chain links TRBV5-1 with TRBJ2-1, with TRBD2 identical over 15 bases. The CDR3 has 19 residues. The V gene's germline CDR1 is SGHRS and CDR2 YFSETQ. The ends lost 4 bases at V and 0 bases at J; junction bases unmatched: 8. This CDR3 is CASSMGLAGGRSSYNEQFF. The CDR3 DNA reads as TGCGCCAGCAGCATGGGACTAGCGGGAGGACGGAGCTCCTACAATGAGCAGTTCTTC.

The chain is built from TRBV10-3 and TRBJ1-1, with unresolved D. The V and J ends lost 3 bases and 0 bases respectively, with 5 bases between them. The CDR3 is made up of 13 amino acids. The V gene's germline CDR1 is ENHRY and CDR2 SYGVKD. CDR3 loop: CAISDGMNTEAFF. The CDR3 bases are TGTGCCATCAGTGACGGGATGAACACTGAAGCTTTCTTT.

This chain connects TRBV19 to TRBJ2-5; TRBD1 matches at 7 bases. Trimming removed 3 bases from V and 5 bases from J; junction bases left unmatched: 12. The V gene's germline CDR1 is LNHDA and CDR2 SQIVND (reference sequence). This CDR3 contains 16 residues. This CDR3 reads CASSMRWGRGWETQYF. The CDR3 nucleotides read TGTGCCAGTAGTATGAGGTGGGGCAGGGGGTGGGAGACCCAGTACTTC.

In DNA, the CDR3 is TGTGCCAGCACCCTCACGGCGGGGGGGCGGGATACGCAGTATTTT. It encodes CASTLTAGGRDTQYF. The J gene is TRBJ2-3, the V gene TRBV9; 9 bases are shared with TRBD2. Losses at the gene ends were 6 bases for V and 6 bases for J; bases not matched to a gene: 11. From germline, CDR1 is SGDLS and CDR2 YYNGEE. The CDR3 sequence is 15 residues long. Looking up the rest from reference TRBV9 and TRBJ2-3 gives the full variable domain: DSGVTQTPKHLITATGQRVTLRCSPRSGDLSVYWYQQSLDQGLQFLIQYYNGEERAKGNILERFSAQQFPDLHSELNLSSLELGDSALYFCASTLTAGGRDTQYFGPGTRLTVL.

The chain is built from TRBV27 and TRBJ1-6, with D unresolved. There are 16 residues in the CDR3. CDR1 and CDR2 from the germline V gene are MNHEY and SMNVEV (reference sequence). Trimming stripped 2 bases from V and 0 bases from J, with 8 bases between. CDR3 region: CASSLIQSSYNSPLHF. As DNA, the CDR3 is TGTGCCAGCAGTTTAATACAGAGCTCCTATAATTCACCCCTCCACTTT.

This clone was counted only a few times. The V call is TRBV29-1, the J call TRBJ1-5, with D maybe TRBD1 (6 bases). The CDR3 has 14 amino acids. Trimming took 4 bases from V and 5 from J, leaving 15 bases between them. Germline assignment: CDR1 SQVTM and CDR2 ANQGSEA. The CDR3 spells CSVGEQGRDQPQHF. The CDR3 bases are TGCAGCGTTGGCGAACAGGGTAGAGATCAGCCCCAGCATTTT.

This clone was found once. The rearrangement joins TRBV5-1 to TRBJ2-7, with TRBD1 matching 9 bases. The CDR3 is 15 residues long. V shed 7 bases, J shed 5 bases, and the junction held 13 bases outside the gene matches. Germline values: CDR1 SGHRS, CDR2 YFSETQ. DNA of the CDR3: TGCGCCAGCCGCAGCGCTGGGACAGGGTATGACGAGCAGTACTTC. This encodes CASRSAGTGYDEQYF. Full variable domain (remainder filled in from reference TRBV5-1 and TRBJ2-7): KAGVTQTPRYLIKTRGQQVTLSCSPISGHRSVSWYQQTPGQGLQFLFEYFSETQRNKGNFPGRFSGRQFSNSRSEMNVSTLELGDSALYLCASRSAGTGYDEQYFGPGTRLTVT.

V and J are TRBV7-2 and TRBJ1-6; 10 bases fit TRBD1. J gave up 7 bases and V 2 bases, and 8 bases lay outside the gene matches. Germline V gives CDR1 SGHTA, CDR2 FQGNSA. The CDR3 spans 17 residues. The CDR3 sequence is CASSLFGTGADNSPLHF. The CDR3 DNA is TGTGCCAGCAGCTTATTTGGGACAGGGGCTGACAATTCACCCCTCCACTTT.